This passage covers 8 T cell receptor beta chains from one sample sequenced in a study of blood T cell repertoires in COVID-19. Clones were sequenced by immunoSEQ multiplex PCR, and TCRdb holds only the in-frame ones, with some missing. The sample contains some 270,000 clones, roughly 86% of which appear only once. Sequenced input: peripheral blood. These receptors originate from a middle-aged man with active or convalescent COVID-19.

V and J are TRBV19 and TRBJ1-1, with D tentatively TRBD1 (5 bases). The germline V gene has CDR1 LNHDA and CDR2 SQIVND (reference sequence). Trimming removed 8 bases from V and 5 bases from J, with 21 bases in between. The CDR3 is 15 amino acids. The CDR3 region is CASHPPRGRRTEAFF. CDR3 DNA: TGTGCCAGTCACCCTCCGCGGGGCCGAAGAACTGAAGCTTTCTTT.

The chain combines TRBV9 with TRBJ2-5; the D is unclear. V shed 0 bases and J shed 7 bases, with 7 bases lying between them. The germline gives CDR1 SGDLS, CDR2 YYNGEE. The CDR3 is made up of 12 amino acids. Written as DNA, the CDR3 is TGTGCCAGCAGCGTAGGAGTTGGGACCCAGTACTTC. Amino acid sequence: CASSVGVGTQYF.

The V and J genes are TRBV24-1 and TRBJ2-5, with D perhaps TRBD1 (6 bases). The germline V gene has CDR1 KGHDR and CDR2 SFDVKD. Between the trimmed V and J ends, which lost 0 bases and 5 bases, there was a span of 15 bases. This CDR3 has 16 residues. The CDR3 protein is CATSDLYSGDRETQYF. The CDR3 DNA reads TGTGCCACCAGTGATTTGTACTCAGGGGATCGGGAGACCCAGTACTTC.

The genes are TRBV6-4 and TRBJ1-1, with D maybe TRBD1 (5 bases). CDR1 is MRHNA, CDR2 SNTAGT, per germline. This CDR3 comprises 13 residues. V lost 3 bases, J lost 4 bases, and 9 bases lay in between. For the CDR3, the DNA is TGTGCCAGCAGTGAGGCGGGGGGCACTGAAGCTTTCTTT. This gives the protein CASSEAGGTEAFF.

This chain uses TRBV14 with TRBJ2-5, with 8 positions matching TRBD2. The ends lost 0 bases at V and 9 bases at J; junction bases unmatched: 9. CDR3 length: 15 residues. Germline CDR1 is SGHDN and CDR2 is FVKESK. CDR3 bases: TGTGCCAGCAGCCAAGAGCGGGGGGATCAAGTGGCCCAGTACTTC. Translation gives CASSQERGDQVAQYF.

This chain uses TRBV9 with TRBJ2-2; 12 bases line up with TRBD2. Per germline, CDR1 SGDLS and CDR2 YYNGEE. The CDR3 covers 16 residues. Losses at the gene ends were 3 bases for V and 3 bases for J; bases not matched to a gene: 3. CDR3 sequence (DNA): TGTGCCAGCAGCGACCGGACTAGCGGGGACACCGGGGAGCTGTTTTTT. This gives the protein CASSDRTSGDTGELFF.

The genes are TRBV19 and TRBJ1-1; TRBD1 aligns across 8 bases. The CDR3 runs to 15 residues. CDR1 LNHDA and CDR2 SQIVND come from the germline V gene (reference sequence). V gave up 5 bases and J gave up 1 base; unmatched junction bases: 6. This CDR3 reads CASSGSGTGNTEAFF. In DNA form, the CDR3 reads TGTGCCAGTAGTGGTTCCGGGACAGGGAACACTGAAGCTTTCTTT.

The chain links TRBV28 to TRBJ1-2; D unclear. Trimming shortened V by 1 base and J by 2 bases, and 20 bases separated the two germline ends. The CDR3 is 18 residues long. CDR1 and CDR2 from the germline V gene are MDHEN and SYDVKM. Here the CDR3 DNA reads TGTGCCAGCAGTTTATCGTCTGTGCCTCCGGGATACAACTATGGCTACACCTTC. Amino acids: CASSLSSVPPGYNYGYTF.